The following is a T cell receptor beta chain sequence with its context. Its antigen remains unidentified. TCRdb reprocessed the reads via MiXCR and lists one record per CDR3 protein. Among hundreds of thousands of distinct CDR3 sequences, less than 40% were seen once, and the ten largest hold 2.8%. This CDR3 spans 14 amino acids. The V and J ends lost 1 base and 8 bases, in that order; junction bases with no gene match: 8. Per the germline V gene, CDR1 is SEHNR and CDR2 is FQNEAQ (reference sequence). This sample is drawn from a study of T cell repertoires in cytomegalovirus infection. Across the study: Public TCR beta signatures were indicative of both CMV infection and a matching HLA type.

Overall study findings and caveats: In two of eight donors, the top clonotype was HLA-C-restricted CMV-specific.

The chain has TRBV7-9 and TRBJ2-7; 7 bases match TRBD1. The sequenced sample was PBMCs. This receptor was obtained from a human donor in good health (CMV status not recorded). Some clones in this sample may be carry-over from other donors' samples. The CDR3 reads CASSLDRGDKKQYF. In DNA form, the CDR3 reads TGTGCCAGCAGCTTAGACAGGGGTGACAAAAAGCAGTACTTC.